This T cell receptor beta chain appears in the sequencing data of a study of CD8+CD57+ T cells in acquired aplastic anemia. Study-wide context: Isolated CD4+ and CD8+ cells, once sorted, yielded DNA averaging roughly 3 ug. General study points: Patients and controls shared roughly 31 CD8+ CDR3 sequences, highly expressed in patients.

For sequencing, patients were chosen who had shown expansion of CD8+CD57+ cells by flow cytometry. Each of the patients presented with severe acquired aplastic anemia. To note about this clonotype: The antigen remains undetermined.

Researchers used genomic DNA as the template to profile TCR beta VDJ and CDR3. Each CDR3 protein is one row after TCRdb ran MiXCR on the reads. Among around 220,000 distinct CDR3 sequences, under 50% were seen once, and the ten largest hold around 20%. Material for sequencing was sorted CD4+, CD8+, or CD8+CD57+ T cells (not recorded which) from PBMCs. This TCR was recovered from a human donor with aplastic anemia.

CDR3 DNA: TGTGCCAGCAGCGTAGGGATCGGCGGGACAATTAACTATGGCTACACCTTC. Translating it yields CASSVGIGGTINYGYTF. This rearrangement joins TRBV9 to TRBJ1-2; D is perhaps TRBD1 (6 bases). V was cut by 0 bases and J by 1 base, with 16 bases left in between. The CDR3 is 17 amino acids. Looked up from germline, CDR1 is SGDLS and CDR2 is YYNGEE.